This T cell receptor beta chain derives from a study of follicular helper T cells after annual influenza vaccination. Study-level results: For non-cTfh compartments, undersampling could not be ruled out. Each annual vaccination recalled recurring oligoclonal ICOS+CD38+ cTfh clonotypes. Plasmablast frequency change correlated with clonality change in ICOS+CD38+ cTfh. Day 7 ICOS+CD38+ clones later appeared mostly in ICOS-CD38- cTfh.

Remarks on this clone: Antigen unknown.

Regarding time point: 2015-2016 season, pre-vaccination. The V segment lost 5 bases and the J segment 9 bases; nucleotides outside the gene matches: 11. The CDR3 runs 16 residues. Germline-derived CDR1 and CDR2 are SGHRS and YFSETQ. Produced via immunoSEQ multiplex PCR; TCRdb's table is partial and in-frame only. The sample has some 14,000 clones; around 75% are singletons. The TCR was taken from an adult who received the influenza vaccine. The starting material was CXCR5- memory CD4+ T cells sorted from blood, obtained on the day of influenza vaccination. This rearrangement joins TRBV5-1 to TRBJ1-6, with 10 bases lining up with TRBD1. The CDR3 region is CASRVRGTGEASPLHF. The CDR3 DNA reads as TGCGCCAGCAGGGTTAGAGGGACAGGGGAGGCTTCACCCCTCCACTTT.